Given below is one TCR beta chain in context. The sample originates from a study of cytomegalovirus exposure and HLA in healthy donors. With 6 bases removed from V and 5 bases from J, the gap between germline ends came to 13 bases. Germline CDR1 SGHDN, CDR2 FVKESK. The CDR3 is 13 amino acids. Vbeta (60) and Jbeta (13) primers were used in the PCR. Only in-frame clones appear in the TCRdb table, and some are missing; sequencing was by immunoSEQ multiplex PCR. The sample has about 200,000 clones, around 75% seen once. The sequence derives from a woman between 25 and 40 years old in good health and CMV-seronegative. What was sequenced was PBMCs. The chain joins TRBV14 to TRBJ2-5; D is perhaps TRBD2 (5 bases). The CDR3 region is CASRENGVETQYF. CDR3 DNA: TGTGCCAGCAGGGAGAACGGGGTCGAGACCCAGTACTTC.